The rows below give T cell receptor beta chains drawn from one sample of a study of blood T cell repertoires in COVID-19. Profiling relied on immunoSEQ multiplex PCR, and the TCRdb table lists in-frame clones only, not all of them. Of 450,000 or so clones detected, roughly 90% appear once; the ten largest clones hold 1.5% to 1.9%. Sequencing was carried out using peripheral blood. All receptors derive from a woman aged 40 to 50 with COVID-19, enrolled during active disease. CDR3s include the opening cysteine and the closing phenylalanine or tryptophan. A D gene is named only where the DNA matches it firmly. The size entry is marked missing in some rows and otherwise reads once, few, many or a size class.

abundance,v_gene,d_gene,j_gene,CDR3nt,CDR3aa
NA,TRBV7-2,NA,TRBJ2-4,TGTGCCAGCAGCCCTATGGGTGGCGGGACCGTAGGCATTCAGTACTTC,CASSPMGGGTVGIQYF
once,TRBV7-8,NA,TRBJ2-7,TGTGCCTCACGCGCCCTCCAGGGATCCTACGAGCAGTACTTC,CASRALQGSYEQYF
few,TRBV5-1,NA,TRBJ2-7,TGCGCCAGCAGCTTCCGGGCGGGGGAGCAGTACTTC,CASSFRAGEQYF
NA,TRBV11-3,NA,TRBJ2-1,TGTGCCAGCAGCTATTCGGGGTTTTACAATGAGCAGTTCTTC,CASSYSGFYNEQFF
NA,TRBV12-3/TRBV12-4,TRBD1,TRBJ1-4,TGTGCCAGCACCCGGACAGGGAATGAAAAACTGTTTTTT,CASTRTGNEKLFF
NA,TRBV27,TRBD1,TRBJ1-5,TGTGCCAGCAGACGACAGGGGGCGTTAGGTGGTCAGCCCCAGCATTTT,CASRRQGALGGQPQHF
NA,TRBV27,NA,TRBJ1-2,TGTGCCAGCAGTTTCTATACAGGGAGCGATGGCTACACCTTC,CASSFYTGSDGYTF
NA,TRBV27,NA,TRBJ1-2,TGTGCCAGCAGTTTTAGGGGTGGCAATGGCTACACCTTC,CASSFRGGNGYTF
NA,TRBV10-3,NA,TRBJ1-2,TGTGCCATCAGTCCTTCTATTTTATCGGACGGGGGGAATGGCTACACCTTC,CAISPSILSDGGNGYTF
NA,TRBV12-3/TRBV12-4,NA,TRBJ1-1,TGTGCCAGCAGTTCGGGAAGGGTAATTGAAGCTTTCTTT,CASSSGRVIEAFF
few,TRBV7-8,TRBD1,TRBJ1-4,TGTGCCAGCAGCTTGGGACAGATGAACCATGAAAAACTGTTTTTT,CASSLGQMNHEKLFF
NA,TRBV6-2/TRBV6-3,TRBD2,TRBJ2-3,TGTGCCAGCAGTCCGTTTAGCGGGGGGGCCGCTACGCAGTATTTT,CASSPFSGGAATQYF
NA,TRBV4-3,TRBD1,TRBJ1-1,TGCGCCAGCAGCCAAGGGACAGGGGAAGCTTTCTTT,CASSQGTGEAFF
NA,TRBV20-1,NA,TRBJ2-7,TGCAGTGCTAGTTGGTCCGGGGGAGCCTACGAGCAGTACTTC,CSASWSGGAYEQYF
NA,TRBV29-1,TRBD1,TRBJ2-5,TGCAGCGACAGGGACAGGGGTCAAGAGACCCAGTACTTC,CSDRDRGQETQYF
NA,TRBV30,NA,TRBJ1-6,TGTGCCTGGAGTGTACAAGGCAGGGTTAATTCACCCCTCCACTTT,CAWSVQGRVNSPLHF
NA,TRBV5-1,TRBD2,TRBJ2-1,TGCGCCAGCAGCTTGGGGTCTTCCCAGCGGGGATACTCCTACAATGAGCAGTTCTTC,CASSLGSSQRGYSYNEQFF
NA,TRBV19,NA,TRBJ2-1,TGTGCCAGTAGTAAGCGACTAGACGACCGAAGCTCCTACAATGAGCAGTTCTTC,CASSKRLDDRSSYNEQFF
NA,TRBV30,NA,TRBJ1-6,TGTGCCTCTACAGAGTACCCGAATTCACCCCTCCACTTT,CASTEYPNSPLHF
NA,TRBV28,TRBD1,TRBJ2-3,TGTGCCAGCAGTTTATGGGCAGGGGGCAACACAGATACGCAGTATTTT,CASSLWAGGNTDTQYF
NA,TRBV27,TRBD1,TRBJ2-7,TGTGCCAGCAGTCGGGACAGCTACGAGCAGTACTTC,CASSRDSYEQYF
NA,TRBV9,NA,TRBJ2-2,TGTGCCAGCGCCAGCGGCGTGAGGACCGGGGAGCTGTTTTTT,CASASGVRTGELFF
NA,TRBV6-6,NA,TRBJ1-1,TGTGCCAGCACCAAACAAGGGGGCACTGAAGCTTTCTTT,CASTKQGGTEAFF
few,TRBV9,TRBD1,TRBJ1-4,TGTGCCAGCAGCGACGGGACAGGGTATAATGAAAAACTGTTTTTT,CASSDGTGYNEKLFF
NA,TRBV6-5,TRBD1,TRBJ2-7,TGTGCCAGCAGTTACTCCTCGGGACAGGGCTACGAGCAGTACTTC,CASSYSSGQGYEQYF
NA,TRBV20-1,NA,TRBJ2-7,TGCAGTGCTAGTGCCGGGACAATATCCTACGAGCAGTACTTC,CSASAGTISYEQYF
NA,TRBV7-9,NA,TRBJ2-3,TGTGCCAGCAGCTTACTGGCGGCAGATACGCAGTATTTT,CASSLLAADTQYF
NA,TRBV10-1,NA,TRBJ2-1,TGCGCCAGCAGTGAGAATGGTCCAGGCTCCTACAATGAGCAGTTCTTC,CASSENGPGSYNEQFF
NA,TRBV6-4,NA,TRBJ1-1,TGTGCCAGCAGTGCGCATGGGGGGAGGAACACTGAAGCTTTCTTT,CASSAHGGRNTEAFF